Here is one T cell receptor beta chain with its context. The antigen remains undetermined. A read error may account for a junction end that differs from germline. This CDR3 has 9 residues. Germline lookup yields CDR1 SQVTM and CDR2 ANQGSEA. Constant-region reverse primers amplified full-length variable regions, followed by semi-nested Nested Universal Primer A PCR. TCRdb independently ran MiXCR on the 5' RACE reads; one entry per CDR3 protein. The data show fewer than 60,000 distinct CDR3 sequences, with 25% to 30% seen just once and 2.1% held by the top ten. Study-wide results and limits: The larger-cohort validation was restricted to a single TCR beta V-J rearrangement rather than whole repertoires. The TCR gene usage of tumor memory CD4+ T cells clustered together with blood and lymph node memory CD4+ cells and with lymph node naive CD4+ cells. Greatest tumor Treg TCR overlap was with tumor naive CD4+ cells.

Sequencing input: naive CD4+ T cells sorted from blood. Subset meaning: naive CD4+ T cells, CD4+CD45RA+CD25-. This TCR was recovered from a female donor with breast cancer. This sequence joins TRBV29-1 and TRBJ2-5; D gene unclear. CDR3 loop: CSVEETQYF. For the CDR3, the DNA is TGCAGCGTGGAAGAGACCCAGTACTTC.